Listed below are T cell receptor beta chains from one sample, sequenced in a study of cytomegalovirus exposure and HLA in healthy donors. Measured with immunoSEQ multiplex PCR; TCRdb has only the in-frame clones, and not every one. The table lists roughly 130,000 clones, just over 75% of them singletons. The source material was PBMCs. The receptors stem from a woman between 50 and 59 years old in good health and CMV-seronegative. Both conserved end residues are part of each CDR3. Each record gives: J gene, clone size, V gene, D gene, CDR3 DNA, CDR3 protein. D genes are given only for firm matches. Expanded clones get a size class; other rows say once, few or many, or leave the size out.

>TRBJ2-3|once|TRBV30|.
TGTGCCTGGGGGCTACCAGATACGCAGTATTTT
CAWGLPDTQYF
>TRBJ2-3|few|TRBV19|TRBD2
TGTGCCAGTGGCAAACTAGCGGGAGGTTCAGATACGCAGTATTTT
CASGKLAGGSDTQYF
>TRBJ1-4|.|TRBV6-5|.
TGTGCCAGCAGTTACACAACAGGGTTTAATGAAAAACTGTTTTTT
CASSYTTGFNEKLFF
>TRBJ1-1|.|TRBV29-1|.
TGCAGCGTTGTCGTGGGGGCCAACACTGAAGCTTTCTTT
CSVVVGANTEAFF
>TRBJ2-1|.|TRBV6-5|TRBD1
TGTGCCAGCAGTTACGGCACAGGGGGCGACGGAAATGAGCAGTTCTTC
CASSYGTGGDGNEQFF
>TRBJ2-3|.|TRBV19|.
TGTGCCACCCAGAGAGGGAACACAGATACGCAGTATTTT
CATQRGNTDTQYF
>TRBJ2-3|.|TRBV10-3|TRBD1
TGTGCCATCAGGTCTGGACAGGGCACAGATACGCAGTATTTT
CAIRSGQGTDTQYF
>TRBJ2-7|.|TRBV4-3|TRBD1
TGCGCCAGCAGCCAAGATGACAGGGGTTACGAGCAGTACTTC
CASSQDDRGYEQYF
>TRBJ1-5|few|TRBV13|.
TGTGCCAGCAGCTTAGGGGGGGCTCATAGCAATCAGCCCCAGCATTTT
CASSLGGAHSNQPQHF
>TRBJ1-2|.|TRBV5-1|TRBD1
TGCGCCAGCAGCGATGGGGGATTGCACCGGGGACAGGACGGAGATGGCTACACCTTC
CASSDGGLHRGQDGDGYTF
>TRBJ1-5|.|TRBV7-2|TRBD1
TGTGCCAGCAGCCTCACAGGGGAAGGTCATCAGCCCCAGCATTTT
CASSLTGEGHQPQHF
>TRBJ1-1|.|TRBV29-1|.
TGCAGCGCCTTAGACAGGAACACTGAAGCTTTCTTT
CSALDRNTEAFF
>TRBJ1-3|.|TRBV20-1|.
TGCAGTGCCAGGACAGGAAACACCATATATTTT
CSARTGNTIYF
>TRBJ2-7|.|TRBV27|TRBD2
TGTGCCAGCAGTTTACTTCTAGCGGGGTTTCCCTACGAGCAGTACTTC
CASSLLLAGFPYEQYF
>TRBJ2-6|.|TRBV27|TRBD1
TGTGCCAGCAGTTCTGCGCCGGGACAGGGGGCTTCTGGGGCCAACGTCCTGACTTTC
CASSSAPGQGASGANVLTF
>TRBJ1-5|.|TRBV15|TRBD1
TGTGCCACCAGCAGAGTAAACAAGGGACAGGGCACAAATCAGCCCCAGAATTTT
CATSRVNKGQGTNQPQNF
>TRBJ1-5|.|TRBV7-2|.
TGTGCCAGCAGCCGAGGGGGTCTACGGAATCAGCCCCAGCATTTT
CASSRGGLRNQPQHF
>TRBJ2-1|.|TRBV29-1|TRBD1
TGCAGCGTTGGTCGGACAGGGGTCAATGAGCAGTTCTTC
CSVGRTGVNEQFF